The 27 T cell receptor beta chains in this list originate from one sample, sequenced in a study of blood T cell repertoires in COVID-19. Libraries were prepared by immunoSEQ multiplex PCR; TCRdb keeps only in-frame clonotypes and omits some of them. The top ten hold roughly 3.1% of the sample, which has fewer than 300,000 clones, approximately 81% seen once. Source material: peripheral blood. Source of these receptors: a woman between 18 and 29 years old with acute or convalescent COVID-19.

On this clone: Other DNA variants within this sample encode the same CDR3. This chain links TRBV19 with TRBJ1-6, with D possibly matching TRBD1 (6 bases). CDR3 length: 14 amino acids. Germline V gives CDR1 LNHDA, CDR2 SQIVND (reference sequence). The V and J ends lost 1 base and 6 bases respectively, with 7 bases between them. This CDR3 reads CASSIGGGNSPLHF. The CDR3, as DNA: TGTGCCAGTAGTATAGGAGGGGGTAATTCACCCCTCCACTTT.

The V and J genes are TRBV5-4 and TRBJ2-1; 11 positions agree with TRBD1. From germline, CDR1 is SGHNT and CDR2 YYREEE (reference sequence). The CDR3 has 14 amino acids. J was trimmed by 5 bases and V by 5 bases; bases with no gene match: 3. The CDR3 sequence: CASRRDRGDNEQFF. The CDR3 nucleotides read TGTGCCAGCAGACGGGACAGGGGGGACAATGAGCAGTTCTTC.

The V and J genes are TRBV6-2 or TRBV6-3 and TRBJ1-2, with D perhaps matching TRBD1 (5 bases). Looked up from germline, CDR1 is MNHEY and CDR2 is SVGEGT. Trimming removed 2 bases at V and 8 bases at J, with 15 bases between. The CDR3 sequence is 14 residues long. The DNA for the CDR3 is TGTGCCAGCAGTTACGTTCGACAGCAAACCGGCTACACCTTC. It translates to CASSYVRQQTGYTF.

The rearrangement joins TRBV6-5 to TRBJ2-7, with TRBD1 as a possible D gene (6 bases). This CDR3 comprises 16 residues. V lost 2 bases, J lost 2 bases, and 16 bases lay in between. From germline, CDR1 is MNHEY and CDR2 SVGAGI. The CDR3 spells CASSYNLRDTTYEQYF. The CDR3 bases are TGTGCCAGCAGTTACAACCTCAGGGACACCACCTACGAGCAGTACTTC.

The chain links TRBV7-8 to TRBJ1-6; 8 nucleotides match TRBD1. The CDR3 runs to 14 residues. Germline loops: CDR1 SGHVS, CDR2 FQNEAQ. J gave up 7 bases and V 2 bases, and 1 base lay outside the gene matches. The CDR3 coding sequence is TGTGCCAGCAGCTTACGACAGGGGAATTCACCCCTCCACTTT. Residues: CASSLRQGNSPLHF.

Written as DNA, the CDR3 is TGTGCCAGCAGTTACACAGAAACAGGGACCTATGGCTACACCTTC. Its protein is CASSYTETGTYGYTF. This chain connects TRBV6-5 to TRBJ1-2; a possible D gene is TRBD1 (6 bases). The CDR3 is made up of 15 amino acids. With 2 bases removed from V and 4 bases from J, the gap between germline ends came to 14 bases. From germline, CDR1 is MNHEY and CDR2 SVGAGI.

The chain couples TRBV9 to TRBJ2-1, with 7 positions matching TRBD2. From germline, CDR1 is SGDLS and CDR2 YYNGEE. The CDR3 runs 16 residues. After removal of 3 bases from V and 8 bases from J, the junction contained 14 bases not matched to a gene. The CDR3 sequence: CASSGNRGLTSDEQFF. CDR3 nucleotide sequence: TGTGCCAGCAGCGGAAACCGGGGACTAACCAGCGATGAGCAGTTCTTC.

The chain employs TRBV6-2 or TRBV6-3 and TRBJ1-2; D is perhaps TRBD1 (5 bases). Germline V gives CDR1 MNHEY, CDR2 SVGEGT. V lost 2 bases and J lost 0, with 13 bases in between. The CDR3 is 16 amino acids. The CDR3 region is CASSYIPEQANYGYTF. Here the CDR3 DNA reads TGTGCCAGCAGTTACATTCCGGAACAGGCTAACTATGGCTACACCTTC.

This clone was picked up one time. The rearrangement joins TRBV29-1 to TRBJ2-7, with TRBD2 as a possible D gene (5 bases). This CDR3 is built from 11 residues. Trimming cost V 8 bases and J 3 bases, with 11 bases left between them. Germline values: CDR1 SQVTM, CDR2 ANQGSEA. In DNA form, the CDR3 reads TGCAGCACCGGGGAAGGCTACGAGCAGTACTTC. It is translated as CSTGEGYEQYF.

The chain carries TRBV4-2 and TRBJ2-3; TRBD2 agrees at 8 bases. The CDR3 length is 20 residues. Germline CDR1 and CDR2: LGHNA and YNFKEQ. The ends lost 0 bases at V and 0 bases at J; junction bases unmatched: 14. CDR3 DNA sequence: TGTGCCAGCAGCCAAGAACCGGGACTAGGGGGTTCTACTAGCACAGATACGCAGTATTTT. Protein product: CASSQEPGLGGSTSTDTQYF.

J is TRBJ2-7 and V is TRBV12-3 or TRBV12-4; tentative D call: TRBD1 (5 bases). V was trimmed by 6 bases and J by 3 bases, leaving 12 bases between them. The CDR3 loop spans 13 amino acids. CDR3 nucleotide sequence: TGTGCCAGCAGCCAAGGGGCGGTCTACGAGCAGTACTTC. Translating it yields CASSQGAVYEQYF.

The chain couples TRBV3-1 (or the pseudogene TRBV3-2) to TRBJ1-2, with 7 bases identical to TRBD1. With V trimmed by 6 bases and J by 2 bases, 9 bases remained unmatched. Germline V gene data show CDR1 as LGHDT and CDR2 as YNNKEL (reference sequence). The CDR3 is 15 amino acids. CDR3 bases: TGTGCCAGCAGGAACAACAGGGGTTCCAACTATGGCTACACCTTC. It codes for CASRNNRGSNYGYTF.

The chain links TRBV11-2 to TRBJ1-2, with D unclear. CDR3 size: 15 residues. The germline V gene encodes CDR1 SGHAT and CDR2 FQNNGV. The ends were cut back, 2 bases at V and 4 bases at J, with 14 bases in the middle. DNA for the CDR3: TGTGCCAGCAGCTTATCTCTGGAGATTGGCTATGGCTACACCTTC. As protein: CASSLSLEIGYGYTF.

A single count supports this clone. The V call is TRBV27, the J call TRBJ2-7, with D possibly being TRBD1 (6 bases). Trimming removed 4 bases at V and 1 base at J, with 17 bases between. CDR3 size: 16 residues. From germline, CDR1 is MNHEY and CDR2 SMNVEV (reference sequence). CDR3 amino acids: CASSYLGQGKSYEQYF. The CDR3 DNA is TGTGCCAGCAGTTATCTCGGGCAGGGGAAATCCTACGAGCAGTACTTC.

The V and J genes are TRBV7-9 and TRBJ2-5; 7 bases match TRBD1. The ends lost 4 bases at V and 3 bases at J; junction bases unmatched: 8. CDR3 length: 15 amino acids. Germline CDR1 reads SEHNR; CDR2 reads FQNEAQ (reference sequence). The CDR3 loop reads CASSSQQGWEETQYF. The CDR3 DNA is TGTGCCAGCAGCTCACAACAGGGGTGGGAAGAGACCCAGTACTTC.

A few counts support this clone. The identical CDR3 is also encoded by other nucleotide sequences in the sample. The V gene is TRBV27, the J gene TRBJ2-7, with 13 bases fitting TRBD2. This CDR3 region has 15 residues. The J segment lost 5 bases and the V segment lost 4 bases, leaving 5 bases of the junction unmatched. The V gene's germline CDR1 is MNHEY and CDR2 SMNVEV (reference sequence). CDR3 protein: CASSSGTSGKNEQYF. Written as DNA, the CDR3 is TGTGCCAGCAGTTCTGGGACTAGCGGGAAGAACGAGCAGTACTTC.

A note on this clone: Other DNA sequences in the sample encode the same CDR3. The rearrangement links TRBV6-5 to TRBJ2-1; D might be TRBD2 (6 bases). Germline CDR1 MNHEY, CDR2 SVGAGI. This CDR3 spans 11 amino acids. The V end was cut by 6 bases, the J end by 8 bases, with 8 bases between. The CDR3 reads CASRLADEQFF. The DNA of the CDR3 is TGTGCCAGCAGACTAGCTGATGAGCAGTTCTTC.

This clone appeared a single time. The chain carries TRBV11-2 and TRBJ2-7; D perhaps matches TRBD2 (5 bases). Germline V CDR1 and CDR2: SGHAT, FQNNGV. This CDR3 spans 13 amino acids. V was cut by 2 bases and J by 3 bases, with 8 bases left in between. For the CDR3, the DNA is TGTGCCAGCAGCTTAAATCGGGACTACGAGCAGTACTTC. Translating gives CASSLNRDYEQYF.

V and J are TRBV4-3 and TRBJ2-3; possibly TRBD2 for D (5 bases). The V gene lost 2 bases and the J gene lost 1 base, with 13 bases spanning the gap. CDR3 length: 16 residues. Germline lookup yields CDR1 LGHNA and CDR2 YSLEER. The CDR3 here is CASSQQPYSGTDTQYF. The CDR3 coding sequence is TGCGCCAGCAGCCAACAGCCCTATAGCGGCACAGATACGCAGTATTTT.

The chain combines TRBV6-2 or TRBV6-3 with TRBJ2-7, with D unclear. Trimming took off 2 bases at V and 5 bases at J, with 7 bases between the two ends. Germline CDR1 MNHEY, CDR2 SVGEGT. This CDR3 has 12 residues. CDR3 DNA: TGTGCCAGCAGTTACCAATCCAACGAGCAGTACTTC. Protein sequence: CASSYQSNEQYF.

The rearrangement links TRBV10-1 to TRBJ1-6; D unresolved. From germline, CDR1 is WNHNN and CDR2 SYGVQD (reference sequence). The CDR3 is 14 residues long. V lost 0 bases, J lost 6 bases, and 6 bases lay in between. CDR3 residues: CASSESRINSPLHF. DNA of the CDR3: TGCGCCAGCAGTGAGTCGCGGATTAATTCACCCCTCCACTTT.

Written as DNA, the CDR3 is TGTGCCATCAGTGATTGGACTAGCGGGCACGAGCAGTACTTC. It is translated as CAISDWTSGHEQYF. The rearrangement links TRBV10-3 to TRBJ2-7; 11 bases agree with TRBD2. The V gene's germline CDR1 is ENHRY and CDR2 SYGVKD. The junction had 3 bases not matched to a gene; V was cut back by 3 bases and J by 5 bases. This CDR3 region has 14 residues.

The chain combines TRBV9 with TRBJ2-1; 9 positions match TRBD2. J gave up 0 bases and V 5 bases, and 3 bases lay outside the gene matches. Germline loops: CDR1 SGDLS, CDR2 YYNGEE. This CDR3 spans 15 amino acids. The CDR3, as DNA: TGTGCCAGCAGTTATAGCGGGAGCTCCTACAATGAGCAGTTCTTC. Translated, it gives CASSYSGSSYNEQFF.

The gene calls are TRBV7-8 and TRBJ1-5, with D tentatively TRBD1 (6 bases). V lost 1 base and J lost 5, with 9 bases in between. Germline V gene data show CDR1 as SGHVS and CDR2 as FQNEAQ. The CDR3 is made up of 14 amino acids. The CDR3 DNA follows: TGTGCCAGCAGCTTAGACAGGGCCGATCAGCCCCAGCATTTT. This encodes CASSLDRADQPQHF.

The rearrangement links TRBV6-4 to TRBJ2-3; tentatively, D is TRBD1 (6 bases). The CDR3 has 16 residues. V was pared by 2 bases and J by 2 bases, with 14 bases between. Germline values: CDR1 MRHNA, CDR2 SNTAGT. DNA for the CDR3: TGTGCCAGCAGTGACGAACAGGGAAGTTTCACAGATACGCAGTATTTT. Translating gives CASSDEQGSFTDTQYF.

CDR3 in amino acids: CASNIGGERYEQYF. In DNA, the CDR3 is TGTGCCAGCAACATAGGAGGGGAGAGGTACGAGCAGTACTTC. The chain couples TRBV28 to TRBJ2-7; D is perhaps TRBD2 (6 bases). The V end lost 7 bases, the J end lost 4 bases, and 17 bases lay between the germline ends. In germline, CDR1 is MDHEN, CDR2 SYDVKM. The CDR3 extends over 14 amino acids.

This clone was detected only a few times. The V call is TRBV7-2, the J call TRBJ1-5; D might be TRBD1 (5 bases). The CDR3 has 14 residues. Germline values: CDR1 SGHTA, CDR2 FQGNSA. Trimming removed 1 base from V and 6 bases from J, with 10 bases in between. The CDR3 region is CASSLVGEGQPQHF. The CDR3 coding sequence is TGTGCCAGCAGCTTAGTAGGGGAAGGTCAGCCCCAGCATTTT.